Sequencing of this T cell receptor beta chain was carried out in a study of a mutant IDH1 vaccine in newly diagnosed glioma. Study overall: Visit V12 was scheduled at week 35 and visit V13 at week 47.

Germline assignment: CDR1 MGHDK and CDR2 SYGVNS. The CDR3 extends over 12 amino acids. V lost 8 bases, J lost 6 bases, and 10 bases lay in between. Concerning this clone itself: The target antigen is unknown.

Here immunoSEQ multiplex PCR was the method, and the copy in TCRdb shows in-frame clones only, minus some. Among tens of thousands of clones listed, roughly 77% were seen once. Time point specified: week 47, end of study. Every vaccine dose comprised 300 ug of mutant IDH1 20-mer peptide plus topical imiquimod. The source is a man between 40 and 49 years old with glioma. Sequences were derived from PBMCs, sampled from a glioma patient whose treatment included an IDH1 peptide vaccine. The chain joins TRBV25-1 to TRBJ2-2, with D perhaps assigned TRBD1 or TRBD2 (5 bases each). The CDR3 sequence: CASAWGPGELFF. The DNA of the CDR3 is TGTGCCAGCGCCTGGGGACCCGGGGAGCTGTTTTTT.